The rows below give T cell receptor beta chains drawn from one sample of a study of T cells in Graves' hyperthyroidism and ophthalmopathy. TCRdb fed the multiplex PCR reads into MiXCR, producing one record per CDR3 protein. The repertoire holds about 760,000 distinct CDR3 sequences, with approximately 36% as singletons. Specimen: blood. The receptor source for this set is a woman aged 40 to 49 with Graves' hyperthyroidism. CDR3s include the opening cysteine and the closing phenylalanine or tryptophan. Each record gives: J gene, clone size, V gene, D gene, CDR3 protein, CDR3 DNA. D genes are given only for firm matches. Size values are once, few and many counts, or a class for expanded clones, and some rows have none.

j_gene: TRBJ2-5
abundance: many
v_gene: TRBV7-9
d_gene: -
CDR3aa: CASSPSPTQETQYF
CDR3nt: TGTGCCAGCAGCCCCTCTCCGACACAAGAGACCCAGTACTTC

j_gene: TRBJ1-5
abundance: many
v_gene: TRBV19
d_gene: TRBD1
CDR3aa: CASSQGQGIYSNQPQHF
CDR3nt: TGTGCCAGTAGTCAGGGACAGGGGATCTATAGCAATCAGCCCCAGCATTTT

j_gene: TRBJ1-1
abundance: -
v_gene: TRBV25-1
d_gene: -
CDR3aa: CASSLQGSNTEAFF
CDR3nt: TGTGCCAGCAGTTTACAGGGCTCCAACACTGAAGCTTTCTTT

j_gene: TRBJ1-2
abundance: few
v_gene: TRBV3-1
d_gene: -
CDR3aa: CASSQPHAMSYGYTF
CDR3nt: TGTGCCAGCAGCCAACCCCACGCGATGAGCTATGGCTACACCTTC

j_gene: TRBJ1-2
abundance: once
v_gene: TRBV19
d_gene: -
CDR3aa: CASIQGVDYGHTF
CDR3nt: TGTGCCAGTATTCAGGGAGTCGACTATGGCCACACCTTC

j_gene: TRBJ2-7
abundance: -
v_gene: TRBV19
d_gene: -
CDR3aa: CASSITWSTYEQHF
CDR3nt: TGTGCCAGTTCAATAACCTGGTCCACCTACGAGCAGCACTTC

j_gene: TRBJ2-2
abundance: -
v_gene: TRBV5-1
d_gene: -
CDR3aa: CASSPLDGTGELFF
CDR3nt: TGCGCCAGCAGCCCTCTCGACGGGACCGGGGAGCTGTTTTTT

j_gene: TRBJ2-2
abundance: few
v_gene: TRBV6-2/TRBV6-3
d_gene: TRBD1
CDR3aa: CATMGQANTGELFF
CDR3nt: TGTGCCACTATGGGACAGGCGAACACCGGGGAGCTGTTTTTT

j_gene: TRBJ1-2
abundance: -
v_gene: TRBV28
d_gene: -
CDR3aa: CASRPTGLENGYGYTF
CDR3nt: TGTGCCAGCAGGCCCACGGGTCTCGAGAACGGCTATGGCTACACCTTC

j_gene: TRBJ1-2
abundance: many
v_gene: TRBV19
d_gene: TRBD1
CDR3aa: CATRDRVNYGYTF
CDR3nt: TGTGCCACCCGAGACAGGGTAAACTATGGCTACACCTTC

j_gene: TRBJ2-7
abundance: -
v_gene: TRBV10-2
d_gene: -
CDR3aa: CASRARAGVSREQYF
CDR3nt: TGCGCCAGCAGGGCCAGGGCCGGAGTCTCCCGCGAGCAGTACTTC

j_gene: TRBJ1-1
abundance: many
v_gene: TRBV5-1
d_gene: TRBD1
CDR3aa: CASSLPYRGSATEAFF
CDR3nt: TGCGCCAGCAGCTTGCCTTACAGGGGTAGCGCCACTGAAGCTTTCTTT

j_gene: TRBJ2-5
abundance: few
v_gene: TRBV12-3/TRBV12-4
d_gene: TRBD2
CDR3aa: CASSSQRGGMRQETQYF
CDR3nt: TGTGCCAGCAGTTCCCAGCGGGGGGGAATGAGACAAGAGACCCAGTACTTC

j_gene: TRBJ1-6
abundance: -
v_gene: TRBV7-2
d_gene: TRBD1
CDR3aa: CASSLADRGSYNSPLHF
CDR3nt: TGTGCCAGCAGCTTAGCGGACAGGGGTTCCTATAATTCACCCCTCCACTTT

j_gene: TRBJ1-1
abundance: -
v_gene: TRBV2
d_gene: -
CDR3aa: CASSEQTQAFF
CDR3nt: TGTGCCAGCAGTGAGCAGACCCAAGCTTTCTTT

j_gene: TRBJ2-3
abundance: -
v_gene: TRBV20-1
d_gene: -
CDR3aa: CSAADSQGTDTQYF
CDR3nt: TGCAGTGCCGCGGACTCCCAGGGCACAGATACGCAGTATTTT

j_gene: TRBJ1-5
abundance: -
v_gene: TRBV19
d_gene: -
CDR3aa: CASSPEGLVHQPQHF
CDR3nt: TGTGCCAGTAGCCCCGAGGGGCTGGTCCATCAGCCCCAGCATTTT

j_gene: TRBJ1-2
abundance: once
v_gene: TRBV2
d_gene: TRBD1
CDR3aa: CASSAGGCGYTF
CDR3nt: TGTGCCAGCAGTGCAGGGGGTTGTGGCTACACCTTC

j_gene: TRBJ1-2
abundance: few
v_gene: TRBV12-3/TRBV12-4
d_gene: -
CDR3aa: CASSRRQVSEGYTF
CDR3nt: TGTGCCAGCAGTCGACGACAGGTTTCTGAGGGCTACACCTTC

j_gene: TRBJ1-5
abundance: many
v_gene: TRBV12-3/TRBV12-4
d_gene: -
CDR3aa: CASSSMTADQPQHF
CDR3nt: TGTGCCAGCAGTTCTATGACTGCAGATCAGCCCCAGCATTTT

j_gene: TRBJ1-6
abundance: -
v_gene: TRBV10-2
d_gene: -
CDR3aa: CASSESEEVDNSPLHF
CDR3nt: TGCGCCAGCAGTGAGTCGGAGGAGGTTGACAATTCACCCCTCCACTTT

j_gene: TRBJ1-6
abundance: many
v_gene: TRBV2
d_gene: -
CDR3aa: CASSPGHGSPLHF
CDR3nt: TGTGCCAGCAGCCCAGGGCATGGCTCACCCCTCCACTTT

j_gene: TRBJ1-5
abundance: few
v_gene: TRBV11-2
d_gene: -
CDR3aa: CASSLDPAGNQPQHF
CDR3nt: TGTGCCAGCAGCTTAGATCCGGCAGGCAATCAGCCCCAGCATTTT

j_gene: TRBJ1-1
abundance: -
v_gene: TRBV7-9
d_gene: -
CDR3aa: CASGGNEAFF
CDR3nt: TGTGCCAGCGGTGGAAATGAAGCTTTCTTT

j_gene: TRBJ2-7
abundance: many
v_gene: TRBV12-3/TRBV12-4
d_gene: -
CDR3aa: CASGGYEQYF
CDR3nt: TGTGCCAGCGGGGGGTACGAGCAGTACTTC

j_gene: TRBJ1-2
abundance: -
v_gene: TRBV2
d_gene: -
CDR3aa: CASQPEGGPYGYTF
CDR3nt: TGTGCCAGCCAACCGGAGGGGGGACCCTATGGCTACACCTTC

j_gene: TRBJ2-2
abundance: many
v_gene: TRBV29-1
d_gene: -
CDR3aa: CSVDGGALSTGELFF
CDR3nt: TGCAGCGTTGACGGGGGCGCTTTGAGCACCGGGGAGCTGTTTTTT

j_gene: TRBJ1-5
abundance: -
v_gene: TRBV10-3
d_gene: TRBD1
CDR3aa: CASSYKYRGLSQPQHF
CDR3nt: TGTGCCAGCAGTTATAAGTACAGGGGGCTGAGTCAGCCCCAGCATTTT

j_gene: TRBJ2-7
abundance: many
v_gene: TRBV29-1
d_gene: TRBD1
CDR3aa: CSVEGTGMYEQYF
CDR3nt: TGCAGCGTTGAAGGGACAGGGATGTACGAGCAGTACTTC

j_gene: TRBJ1-2
abundance: few
v_gene: TRBV28
d_gene: -
CDR3aa: CASSFPGDYGYTF
CDR3nt: TGTGCCAGCAGTTTCCCAGGGGACTATGGCTACACCTTC

j_gene: TRBJ2-5
abundance: few
v_gene: TRBV7-2
d_gene: -
CDR3aa: CASSFVRGETQYF
CDR3nt: TGTGCCAGCAGCTTCGTACGGGGGGAGACCCAGTACTTC

j_gene: TRBJ2-5
abundance: few
v_gene: TRBV6-6
d_gene: TRBD1
CDR3aa: CATRDRGQETQYF
CDR3nt: TGTGCAACAAGGGACAGGGGACAAGAGACCCAGTACTTC

j_gene: TRBJ2-2
abundance: -
v_gene: TRBV9
d_gene: TRBD2
CDR3aa: CASSVVGGRGVGLAGDTGELFF
CDR3nt: TGTGCCAGCAGCGTAGTGGGAGGCAGGGGCGTTGGACTAGCGGGAGACACCGGGGAGCTGTTTTTT

j_gene: TRBJ2-7
abundance: many
v_gene: TRBV29-1
d_gene: -
CDR3aa: CSVRGGEQDISYEQYF
CDR3nt: TGCAGCGTTCGGGGAGGAGAACAGGACATATCCTACGAGCAGTACTTC

j_gene: TRBJ2-7
abundance: -
v_gene: TRBV25-1
d_gene: TRBD2
CDR3aa: CASSARLAGSYEQYF
CDR3nt: TGTGCCAGCAGTGCCCGACTAGCGGGTTCCTACGAGCAGTACTTC

j_gene: TRBJ1-2
abundance: -
v_gene: TRBV9
d_gene: -
CDR3aa: CASNIGSRGRIPYTF
CDR3nt: TGTGCCAGCAACATAGGCAGTAGGGGACGGATACCCTACACCTTC

j_gene: TRBJ1-2
abundance: many
v_gene: TRBV11-2
d_gene: -
CDR3aa: CASIKNRQSNYGYTF
CDR3nt: TGTGCCAGCATCAAAAATAGGCAGTCTAACTATGGCTACACCTTC

j_gene: TRBJ1-4
abundance: few
v_gene: TRBV7-2
d_gene: TRBD1
CDR3aa: CASSPGTGGATNEKLFF
CDR3nt: TGTGCCAGCAGCCCCGGGACAGGGGGTGCAACTAATGAAAAACTGTTTTTT

j_gene: TRBJ1-1
abundance: -
v_gene: TRBV6-2/TRBV6-3
d_gene: -
CDR3aa: CASSRPITEAFF
CDR3nt: TGTGCCAGCAGTCGACCGATCACTGAAGCTTTCTTT

j_gene: TRBJ2-6
abundance: many
v_gene: TRBV7-6
d_gene: -
CDR3aa: CASSFGLYGARSGANVLTF
CDR3nt: TGTGCCAGCAGCTTCGGGTTGTATGGGGCCCGCTCTGGGGCCAACGTCCTGACTTTC

j_gene: TRBJ1-6
abundance: many
v_gene: TRBV7-9
d_gene: -
CDR3aa: CASSPVIANSPLHF
CDR3nt: TGTGCCAGCAGCCCCGTCATTGCCAATTCACCCCTCCACTTT

j_gene: TRBJ1-1
abundance: few
v_gene: TRBV20-1
d_gene: -
CDR3aa: CSATDRMNTEAFF
CDR3nt: TGCAGTGCTACCGACAGGATGAACACTGAAGCTTTCTTT

j_gene: TRBJ2-7
abundance: many
v_gene: TRBV19
d_gene: -
CDR3aa: CASSILASAGNEQYF
CDR3nt: TGTGCCAGTAGTATCCTGGCTAGCGCTGGCAACGAGCAGTACTTC

j_gene: TRBJ1-2
abundance: -
v_gene: TRBV20-1
d_gene: -
CDR3aa: CSASPLGGGYGYTF
CDR3nt: TGCAGTGCTAGCCCCCTCGGGGGGGGCTATGGCTACACCTTC

j_gene: TRBJ1-2
abundance: -
v_gene: TRBV7-2
d_gene: -
CDR3aa: CASSLESWAIGARYGYTF
CDR3nt: TGTGCCAGCAGCTTAGAGTCTTGGGCTATAGGGGCGCGCTATGGCTACACCTTC

j_gene: TRBJ2-5
abundance: many
v_gene: TRBV20-1
d_gene: -
CDR3aa: CSARRPGDPRVTQYF
CDR3nt: TGCAGTGCCCGACGACCGGGGGACCCAAGAGTTACCCAGTACTTC

j_gene: TRBJ1-6
abundance: once
v_gene: TRBV7-9
d_gene: TRBD1
CDR3aa: CASSPTGTYNSPLHF
CDR3nt: TGTGCCAGCAGCCCGACAGGGACCTATAATTCACCCCTCCACTTT

j_gene: TRBJ1-5
abundance: once
v_gene: TRBV25-1
d_gene: -
CDR3aa: CAWSNGREQPQHF
CDR3nt: TGTGCCTGGAGTAACGGCAGGGAACAGCCCCAGCATTTT

j_gene: TRBJ2-7
abundance: few
v_gene: TRBV9
d_gene: TRBD2
CDR3aa: CASSVGYSPTSGAYEQYF
CDR3nt: TGTGCCAGCAGCGTAGGCTACTCTCCGACTAGCGGTGCCTACGAGCAGTACTTC

j_gene: TRBJ1-1
abundance: -
v_gene: TRBV5-6
d_gene: -
CDR3aa: CASSFGAGEAFF
CDR3nt: TGTGCCAGCAGCTTCGGGGCCGGTGAAGCTTTCTTT

j_gene: TRBJ1-3
abundance: -
v_gene: TRBV29-1
d_gene: TRBD1
CDR3aa: CSARTGDSSGNTIYF
CDR3nt: TGCAGCGCCCGGACAGGGGATTCCTCTGGAAACACCATATATTTT